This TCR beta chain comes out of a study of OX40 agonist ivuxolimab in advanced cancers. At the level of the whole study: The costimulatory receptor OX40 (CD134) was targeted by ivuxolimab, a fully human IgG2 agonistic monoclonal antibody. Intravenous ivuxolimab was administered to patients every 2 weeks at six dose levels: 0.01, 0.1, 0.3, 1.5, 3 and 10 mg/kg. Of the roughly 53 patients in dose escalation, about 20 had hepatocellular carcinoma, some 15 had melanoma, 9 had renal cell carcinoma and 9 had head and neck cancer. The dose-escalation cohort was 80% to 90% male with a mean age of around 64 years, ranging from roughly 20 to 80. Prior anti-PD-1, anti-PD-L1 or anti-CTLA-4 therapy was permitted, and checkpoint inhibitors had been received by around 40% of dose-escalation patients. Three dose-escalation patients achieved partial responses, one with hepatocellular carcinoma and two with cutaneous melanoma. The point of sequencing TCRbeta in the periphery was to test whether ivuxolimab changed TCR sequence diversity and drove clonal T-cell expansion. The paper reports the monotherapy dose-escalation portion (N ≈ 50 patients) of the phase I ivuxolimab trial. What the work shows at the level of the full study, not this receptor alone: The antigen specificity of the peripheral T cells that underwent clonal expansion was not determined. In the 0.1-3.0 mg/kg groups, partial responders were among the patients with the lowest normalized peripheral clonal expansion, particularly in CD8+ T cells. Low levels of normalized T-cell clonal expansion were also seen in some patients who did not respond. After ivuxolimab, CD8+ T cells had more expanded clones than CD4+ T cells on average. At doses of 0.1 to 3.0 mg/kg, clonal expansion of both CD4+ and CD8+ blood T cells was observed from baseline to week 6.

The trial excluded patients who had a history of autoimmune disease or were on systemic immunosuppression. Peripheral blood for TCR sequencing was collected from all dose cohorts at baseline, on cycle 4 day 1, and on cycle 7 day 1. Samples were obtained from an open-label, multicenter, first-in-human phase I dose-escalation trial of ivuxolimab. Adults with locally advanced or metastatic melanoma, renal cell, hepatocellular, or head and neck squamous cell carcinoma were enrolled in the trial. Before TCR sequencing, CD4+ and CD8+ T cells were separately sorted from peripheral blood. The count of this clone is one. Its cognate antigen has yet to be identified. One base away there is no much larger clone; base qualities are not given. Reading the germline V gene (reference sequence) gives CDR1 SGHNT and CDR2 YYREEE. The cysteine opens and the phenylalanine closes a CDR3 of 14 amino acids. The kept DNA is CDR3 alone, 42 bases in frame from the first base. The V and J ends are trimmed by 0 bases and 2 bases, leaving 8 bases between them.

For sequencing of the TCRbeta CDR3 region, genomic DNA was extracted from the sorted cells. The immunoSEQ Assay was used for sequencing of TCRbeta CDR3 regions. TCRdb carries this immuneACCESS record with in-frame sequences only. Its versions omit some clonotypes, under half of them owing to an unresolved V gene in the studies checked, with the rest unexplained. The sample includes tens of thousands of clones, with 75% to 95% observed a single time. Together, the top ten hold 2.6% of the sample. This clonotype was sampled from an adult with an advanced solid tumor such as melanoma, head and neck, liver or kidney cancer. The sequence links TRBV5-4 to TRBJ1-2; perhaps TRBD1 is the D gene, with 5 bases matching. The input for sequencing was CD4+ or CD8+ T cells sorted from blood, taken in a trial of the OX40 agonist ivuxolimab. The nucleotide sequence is TGTGCCAGCAGCTTGGGGGGCCCCAACTATGGCTACACCTTC. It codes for CASSLGGPNYGYTF.